This T cell receptor (beta chain) is drawn from a study of blood T cell repertoires in COVID-19. Background on the study: Samples of COVID-19 (acute and convalescent) were obtained from the United States, Italy and Spain. In each case, the material was cDNA or gDNA derived from T cells, B-cell-depleted T cells, or PBMCs.

As processed by the authors: By means of reference gene primer amplification, nucleated cell counts were estimated. Only in-frame clones appear in the TCRdb table, and some are missing; sequencing was by immunoSEQ multiplex PCR. The V and J calls and clone size were taken over from that table, and D and trimming were inferred from the DNA. The sample carries under 200,000 clones, roughly four fifths recorded once. Each participant's cohort was designated according to participant-reported clinical history. The V and J ends lost 7 bases and 2 bases respectively, with 11 bases between them. Germline lookup yields CDR1 MNHEY and CDR2 SVGAGI. The CDR3 has 13 residues.

Source material: PBMCs or T cells enriched from blood (not recorded which). This TCR came from a man in his forties or fifties who had recovered from COVID-19. The chain joins TRBV6-5 to TRBJ1-1; D may be TRBD1 (6 bases). The CDR3 sequence is CASTTGGNTEAFF. The CDR3 nucleotides are TGTGCCAGCACGACAGGCGGAAACACTGAAGCTTTCTTT.